This T cell receptor beta chain was observed in a study of T-cell reconstitution after alpha-beta-depleted transplantation in children. Notes on the study in general: Newly made T cells mostly supplied T-cell counts and diversity one year after transplant. Several hundred expanded graft clones reportedly supplied alpha-beta T cells about two months after transplant.

This clonotype was seen at least ten times. Antigen unknown. TCRbeta library construction was performed incorporating unique molecular identifiers. One entry per CDR3 protein results from TCRdb running MiXCR on the PCR reads. The top ten clones hold about 14% of a sample with 580,000 or so distinct CDR3 sequences, 20% to 25% of them seen once. This CDR3 is built from 15 residues. V was pared by 3 bases and J by 6 bases, with 5 bases of the junction left unmatched. The sample in question was PBMCs, mostly from graft donor cells, obtained 360 days after TCRalphabeta/CD19-depleted stem cell transplant. This TCR derives from a boy under two years old who had a stem cell transplant for acute myeloid leukemia, so the T cells may come from the graft donor. This chain uses TRBV12-3 or TRBV12-4 with TRBJ1-5; the match to TRBD1 covers 10 bases. The CDR3 DNA reads TGTGCCAGCAGTTTTCTGGACAGGGGGGGTCAGCCCCAGCATTTT. Protein product: CASSFLDRGGQPQHF.